The text below deals with one T cell receptor beta chain. This sample stems from a study of T cell clones after liver transplantation. Across the study: Immunosuppression withdrawal was tried within 2 years after liver transplantation in this trial. Tolerant meant at least one year fully off immunosuppression without liver enzymes above twice normal.

Using immunoSEQ multiplex PCR, the repertoire was profiled, and TCRdb retains in-frame clones only, with some absent. The sample has around 60,000 clones; 70% to 80% are singletons. V was clipped by 2 bases and J by 14 bases; unmatched bases: 12. This CDR3 contains 13 residues. CDR1 and CDR2 (germline): SQVTM, ANQGSEA. The specimen comprised CD4+ T cells from blood, sampled before liver transplant. The clonotype originates from a human donor who received a liver transplant. The rearrangement uses TRBV29-1 and TRBJ1-2; TRBD1 agrees at 9 bases. The DNA of the CDR3 is TGCAGCGTTGAAACCGCTGGACAGGGGCGAAGGACCTTC. Translation gives CSVETAGQGRRTF.